The next 3 T cell receptor beta chains were all read from a single sample in a study of PD-L1 blockade in urothelial cancer. Using immunoSEQ multiplex PCR, the repertoire was profiled, and TCRdb retains in-frame clones only, with some absent. Among about 86,000 clones listed, approximately 81% were seen once. Time point meaning: pretreatment peripheral blood. The sequencing used PBMCs, collected around atezolizumab (anti-PD-L1) treatment. These receptors came from a man aged 55-75 years with urothelial cancer.

The genes are TRBV27 and TRBJ2-4; D perhaps matches TRBD2 (6 bases). The germline V gene encodes CDR1 MNHEY and CDR2 SMNVEV (reference sequence). The CDR3 contains 16 residues. V was cut by 5 bases and J by 6 bases, with 20 bases left in between. CDR3 residues: CASSDKTRSWGNIQYF. DNA of the CDR3: TGTGCCAGCAGTGACAAGACTAGGAGCTGGGGAAACATTCAGTACTTC.

The chain joins TRBV28 to TRBJ2-2; TRBD2 matches at 8 bases. This CDR3 has 15 amino acids. CDR1 and CDR2 (germline): MDHEN, SYDVKM. V shed 9 bases, J shed 3 bases, and the junction held 9 bases outside the gene matches. The CDR3 is CARGPGLGDTGELFF. Here the CDR3 DNA reads TGTGCCAGGGGCCCGGGACTAGGTGACACCGGGGAGCTGTTTTTT.

CDR3 sequence: CASSFQVSTDTQYF. CDR3 bases: TGCGCCAGCAGCTTCCAGGTTAGCACAGATACGCAGTATTTT. The J gene is TRBJ2-3, the V gene TRBV5-1; D call uncertain. V lost 2 bases, J lost 0 bases, and 7 bases lay in between. CDR1 and CDR2 from the germline V gene are SGHRS and YFSETQ. The CDR3 has 14 amino acids.